This T cell receptor beta chain was sequenced in a study of blood T cell repertoires in COVID-19 (dated by TCRdb to the early 2020s). Concerning the study at large: Samples covering the acute and convalescent phases of COVID-19 were provided by collaborators in the United States, Italy and Spain. The material from the prospective study consisted of cDNA or gDNA derived from T cells, B-cell-depleted T cells, or PBMCs. Deeply sampled blood TCRbeta repertoires from subjects exposed to, actively infected with, or recovered from COVID-19 were included in the dataset. The repertoires were released in a freely available public database intended as a resource for research on the immune response to SARS-CoV-2. Samples came from the ongoing ImmuneRACE study (first 160 participants) plus 1,254 subjects from 6 global collaborators. A de-identified subject ID, COVID-19 status, age in years and sex were almost always included in the sample metadata. HLA class I and class II types, where available, came from metadata supplied by the sample provider rather than from assay-based typing.

For this clone: It has no known antigen specificity. No per-base quality is available; no much larger clone lies one base away.

TCRbeta CDR3 regions were amplified from genomic DNA using the immunoSEQ Assay, a bias-controlled multiplex PCR. From the authors' description of their analysis: Nucleated cell counts per sample were estimated from amplification of reference gene primers within the assay. To quantify the absolute abundance of each unique TCRbeta CDR3 rearrangement, sequence reads were collapsed and filtered. Productive Simpson clonality was computed per sample as the square root of Simpson's diversity index over productive rearrangements. Sourced from immuneACCESS, this table was stored by TCRdb with only in-frame sequences that have V and J called. A share of the clones is absent; for the studies checked, an unresolved V gene accounts for under half, and the remainder has no known explanation. V and J calls and clone size are as listed in that table; D and trimming were resolved from the DNA. Across this sample there are approximately 180,000 clones, with around 73% seen only once. In total, the top ten clones hold around 15% of the sample.

What the work shows at the level of the full study, not this receptor alone: Clinical and demographic metadata were provided uncurated, with the amount varying by source and participant.

Participants in the prospective study were aged roughly 18 to 95 years, lived in more than 20 United States geographic areas, and enrolled through a virtual design. In the prospective study, cohorts were assigned on the basis of participant-reported clinical history obtained from a screening survey and a study questionnaire. Recovered participants in ImmuneRACE Cohort 3 were defined by two consecutive negative NP/OP PCR tests, clearance by a healthcare professional, or resolution of symptoms. Mobile phlebotomists in the prospective study collected whole blood, serum and a nasopharyngeal or oropharyngeal swab from every participant. Prospective study participants could optionally give additional blood draws and questionnaires over an approximately two-month period. Before DNA extraction, blood samples from the prospective study were shipped at room temperature or frozen. The germline V gene (reference sequence) sets CDR1 to GTSNPN and CDR2 to SVGIG. Here V drops 3 bases and J drops 6 bases, and the junction holds 5 bases not matched to any gene. From the cysteine through the phenylalanine, the CDR3 covers 12 amino acids. Only the CDR3 DNA is retained, 36 bases long and in frame from the first base.

Sequenced input: PBMCs or T cells enriched from blood (not recorded which). The receptor comes from a woman between 45 and 60 years old who had recovered from COVID-19. The rearrangement joined TRBV30 to TRBJ2-7, with TRBD2 matching 7 junction bases. The DNA sequence is given as TGTGCCTGGAGCTCGGCGGGAGTCGAGCAGTACTTC. This translates into CAWSSAGVEQYF.